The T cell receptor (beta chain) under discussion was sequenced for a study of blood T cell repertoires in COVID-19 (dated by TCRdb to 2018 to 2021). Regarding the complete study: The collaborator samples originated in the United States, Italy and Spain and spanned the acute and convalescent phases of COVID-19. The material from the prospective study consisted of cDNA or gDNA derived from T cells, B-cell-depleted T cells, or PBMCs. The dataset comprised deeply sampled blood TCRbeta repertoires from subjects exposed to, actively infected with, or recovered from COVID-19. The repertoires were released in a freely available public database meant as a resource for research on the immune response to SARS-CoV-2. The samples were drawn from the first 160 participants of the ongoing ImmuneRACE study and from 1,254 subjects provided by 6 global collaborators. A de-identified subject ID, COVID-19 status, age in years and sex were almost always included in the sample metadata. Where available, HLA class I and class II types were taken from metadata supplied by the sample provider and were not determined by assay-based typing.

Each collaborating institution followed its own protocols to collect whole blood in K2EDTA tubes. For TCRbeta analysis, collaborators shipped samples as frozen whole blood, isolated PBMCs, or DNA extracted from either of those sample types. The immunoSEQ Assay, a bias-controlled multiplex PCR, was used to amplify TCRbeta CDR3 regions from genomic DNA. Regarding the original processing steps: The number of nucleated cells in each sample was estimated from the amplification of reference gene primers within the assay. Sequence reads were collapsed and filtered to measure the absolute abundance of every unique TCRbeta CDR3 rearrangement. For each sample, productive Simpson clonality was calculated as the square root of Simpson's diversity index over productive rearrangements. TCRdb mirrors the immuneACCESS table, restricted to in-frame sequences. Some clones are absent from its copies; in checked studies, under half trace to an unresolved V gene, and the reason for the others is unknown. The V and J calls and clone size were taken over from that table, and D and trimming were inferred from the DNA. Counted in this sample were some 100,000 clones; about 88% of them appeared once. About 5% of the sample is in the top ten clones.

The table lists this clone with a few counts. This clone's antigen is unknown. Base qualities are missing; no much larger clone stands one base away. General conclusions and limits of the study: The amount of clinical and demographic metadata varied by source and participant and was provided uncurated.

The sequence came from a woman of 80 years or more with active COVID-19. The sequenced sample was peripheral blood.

The CDR3 loop reads CASSPGTRGQGTQYF. The sequenced DNA is TGTGCCAGCAGCCCCGGGACTAGGGGACAGGGTACGCAGTATTTT. The receptor chain draws on TRBV3-1 (or the pseudogene TRBV3-2) and TRBJ2-3, with a weak D call of TRBD1 (9 bases match). In the germline V gene (reference sequence), CDR1 corresponds to LGHDT and CDR2 to YNNKEL. The CDR3, cysteine through phenylalanine, is 15 amino acids long. CDR3 DNA is the only sequence kept; it has 45 bases, read in frame from the first base. The junction carries 19 bases between V and J, which are trimmed by 4 bases and 8 bases respectively.